These T cell receptor beta chains were read from a single sample in a study of blood T cell repertoires in COVID-19. Some clones are missing from TCRdb's copy, which holds only in-frame ones; the method was immunoSEQ multiplex PCR. The repertoire holds 300,000 to 400,000 clones, with about 92% as singletons. Sequenced input: PBMCs or T cells enriched from blood (not recorded which). The source is a man in his sixties who had recovered from COVID-19. The CDR3 runs from the conserved cysteine through the conserved F or W. The D gene is left open where the match is weak. Size is stated for part of the rows, as once, few or many counts, or as a class when the clone is expanded.

abundance	v_gene	d_gene	j_gene	CDR3nt	CDR3aa
NA	TRBV18	TRBD1	TRBJ1-3	TGTGCCAGCTCACCATCAGGACAGGGTTCTGGAAACACCATATATTTT	CASSPSGQGSGNTIYF
NA	TRBV7-2	TRBD1	TRBJ2-5	TGTGCCAGCAGCAACAGGGGGCGCTGGGAGACCCAGTACTTC	CASSNRGRWETQYF
NA	TRBV28	TRBD1	TRBJ2-4	TGTGCCAGCAGTTTCGGCAGGGGGTCAGCCAAAAACATTCAGTACTTC	CASSFGRGSAKNIQYF
NA	TRBV9	TRBD1	TRBJ1-2	TGTGCCAGCAGTACAGGGGGTAAGTATGGCTACACCTTC	CASSTGGKYGYTF
NA	TRBV28	NA	TRBJ1-1	TGTGCCAGCACCGAGGGGGGGCTTCGGACTGAAGCTTTCTTT	CASTEGGLRTEAFF
NA	TRBV7-9	NA	TRBJ1-2	TGTGCCAGCAGCTCCTGGGACATCGCTAACTATGGCTACACCTTC	CASSSWDIANYGYTF
few	TRBV3-1/TRBV3-2	TRBD2	TRBJ2-2	TGTGCCAGCAGCCAAAATTTAGCGGGAGCGGGGGAGCTGTTTTTT	CASSQNLAGAGELFF
NA	TRBV12-2	NA	TRBJ1-6	TGTGCAAGTCGCTCAGTGGACAGACGCAATTCACCCCTCCACTTT	CASRSVDRRNSPLHF
NA	TRBV18	NA	TRBJ2-5	TGTGCCAGCTCACCGCAACAGGGCGACCAAGAGACCCAGTACTTC	CASSPQQGDQETQYF
NA	TRBV30	NA	TRBJ2-1	TGTGCCTGGAGTCCCGGGGTGGGGGGATACAATGAGCAGTTCTTC	CAWSPGVGGYNEQFF
NA	TRBV19	TRBD1	TRBJ2-2	TGTGCCAGTAGCCAGACAGGGGGTAGGGCCGGGGAGCTGTTTTTT	CASSQTGGRAGELFF
NA	TRBV3-1/TRBV3-2	NA	TRBJ2-7	TGTGCCAGCAGCCGAGAACTGAACGAGCAGTACTTC	CASSRELNEQYF
NA	TRBV27	NA	TRBJ1-6	TGTGCCAGCAGTGCAGACATGATGGGTTCACCCCTCCACTTT	CASSADMMGSPLHF
NA	TRBV27	NA	TRBJ2-2	TGTGCCAGCAGTTTTAAGCTCACTAGCCGCGGGGAGCTGTTTTTT	CASSFKLTSRGELFF
NA	TRBV13	TRBD2	TRBJ2-3	TGTGCCAGCAGTCCTCTAGCGGGAGGTACAGATACGCAGTATTTT	CASSPLAGGTDTQYF
NA	TRBV5-1	TRBD2	TRBJ2-7	TGCGCCAGCAGCACTTCTAGCGGGGGATACGAGCAGTACTTC	CASSTSSGGYEQYF
NA	TRBV5-1	TRBD1	TRBJ2-7	TGCGCCAGCAGCTTGGCCGGGACAGGGGGGTACGAGCAGTACTTC	CASSLAGTGGYEQYF
NA	TRBV12-3/TRBV12-4	NA	TRBJ1-5	TGTGCCAGCAGTCCCGGGGGGAATCAGCCCCAGCATTTT	CASSPGGNQPQHF
NA	TRBV18	NA	TRBJ1-6	TGTGCCAGCTCAAGCCCGGGGGGGGATAATTCACCCCTCCACTTT	CASSSPGGDNSPLHF
once	TRBV6-1	TRBD1	TRBJ2-2	TGTGCCAGCAGAAAGCTACAGGGGGCCGGGGAGCTGTTTTTT	CASRKLQGAGELFF
NA	TRBV6-1	TRBD2	TRBJ2-3	TGTGCCAGCAGTGAAGTGGTTTGGGTTACTAGCGGGAGGAATTCAGATACGCAGTATTTT	CASSEVVWVTSGRNSDTQYF
NA	TRBV9	NA	TRBJ1-4	TGTGCCAGCAGCGTAATGGGGGGAACTAATGAAAAACTGTTTTTT	CASSVMGGTNEKLFF
NA	TRBV5-5	NA	TRBJ1-3	TGTGCCAGCAGCCAATTTCAGGACAGCTCTGGAAACACCATATATTTT	CASSQFQDSSGNTIYF
NA	TRBV27	NA	TRBJ2-1	TGTGCCAGCAGTTTGGGAGGGGGAGGCAATGAGCAGTTCTTC	CASSLGGGGNEQFF
NA	TRBV5-6	TRBD1	TRBJ2-2	TGTGCCAGCAGCACGGCGGACAGGGGGCCCGGGGAGCTGTTTTTT	CASSTADRGPGELFF
NA	TRBV5-1	TRBD1	TRBJ1-4	TGCGCCAGCAGCTCACAGGGGGATAGTGAAAAACTGTTTTTT	CASSSQGDSEKLFF
NA	TRBV4-1	TRBD1	TRBJ2-1	TGCGCCAGCAGCCAAGAGGCGGACAGGGGCGATGAGCAGTTCTTC	CASSQEADRGDEQFF
NA	TRBV28	NA	TRBJ1-5	TGTGCCAGCAGTTCCGAAGGGGGAGGCAATCAGCCCCAGCATTTT	CASSSEGGGNQPQHF
NA	TRBV4-2	TRBD2	TRBJ2-7	TGTGCCAGCAGCTATAGCGGGGACGAGCAGTACTTC	CASSYSGDEQYF
NA	TRBV18	NA	TRBJ1-1	TGTGCCAGCTCACTTCAGGGAGGGCGGTACACTGAAGCTTTCTTT	CASSLQGGRYTEAFF
NA	TRBV5-1	TRBD2	TRBJ2-3	TGCGCCAGCATCGGGACTAGCGGGAGAGTAGATACGCAGTATTTT	CASIGTSGRVDTQYF
once	TRBV4-1	TRBD2	TRBJ2-2	TGCGCCAGCAGCCAAGAAGCTGTGGCGGGGGTAAACACCGGGGAGCTGTTTTTT	CASSQEAVAGVNTGELFF
NA	TRBV5-5	TRBD1	TRBJ2-4	TGTGCCAGCAGCGCCCCCGGGACAGGACTAAACATTCAGTACTTC	CASSAPGTGLNIQYF
NA	TRBV14	NA	TRBJ1-1	TGTGCCAGCAGCCAAGTTCTGTACACTGAAGCTTTCTTT	CASSQVLYTEAFF
few	TRBV24-1	TRBD2	TRBJ2-1	TGTGCCACCAGTGAACTAGCGGGAGCTCGGTTCTTC	CATSELAGARFF
NA	TRBV27	TRBD1	TRBJ2-2	TGTGCCAGCAGTTTCGGGACAGCGAACACCGGGGAGCTGTTTTTT	CASSFGTANTGELFF
NA	TRBV2	NA	TRBJ1-1	TGTGCCAGCAGTTTTGGCAAGTATGAAGCTTTCTTT	CASSFGKYEAFF
once	TRBV6-6	TRBD1	TRBJ1-1	TGTGCCAGCAGTACACAGGGGTACGGCGGCACTGAAGCTTTCTTT	CASSTQGYGGTEAFF
NA	TRBV18	NA	TRBJ1-3	TGTGCCAGCTCCCTTGGGCCGCAAATAAGCACCATATATTTT	CASSLGPQISTIYF
NA	TRBV20-1	NA	TRBJ2-1	TGCAGTGCTAGTGTAACAGACAATGAGCAGTTCTTC	CSASVTDNEQFF
NA	TRBV4-1	NA	TRBJ1-4	TGCGCCAGCAGCCAAGTAACAACTAATGAAAAACTGTTTTTT	CASSQVTTNEKLFF
NA	TRBV29-1	NA	TRBJ1-2	TGCAGCGTACACCCATTATATGGCTACACCTTC	CSVHPLYGYTF
once	TRBV5-1	TRBD1	TRBJ1-3	TGCGCCAGCAGCCAGCAGACAGGGGGAAACACCATATATTTT	CASSQQTGGNTIYF
NA	TRBV18	NA	TRBJ2-7	TGTGCCAGCTCACCCAGTGACAGAGCAGGGCAGTACTTC	CASSPSDRAGQYF
NA	TRBV5-4	TRBD2	TRBJ2-2	TGTGCCAGCAGCTTAGGACTAGTCCGCACCGGGGAGCTGTTTTTT	CASSLGLVRTGELFF
NA	TRBV3-1/TRBV3-2	TRBD1	TRBJ2-1	TGTGCCAGCAGCCAAGATCCCGAGGGAAGGGGGCTTTTACATGAGCAGTTCTTC	CASSQDPEGRGLLHEQFF
NA	TRBV4-2	NA	TRBJ2-7	TGTGCCAGCAGCCAACCAGGGGAATACGAGCAGTACTTC	CASSQPGEYEQYF
NA	TRBV30	TRBD1	TRBJ1-1	TGTGCCTGGAGTGCGGACAGGACCTATCGGAACACTGAAGCTTTCTTT	CAWSADRTYRNTEAFF
NA	TRBV7-9	NA	TRBJ2-5	TGTGCCAGCAGCAACGGACGGGGGTTGGAGACCCAGTACTTC	CASSNGRGLETQYF